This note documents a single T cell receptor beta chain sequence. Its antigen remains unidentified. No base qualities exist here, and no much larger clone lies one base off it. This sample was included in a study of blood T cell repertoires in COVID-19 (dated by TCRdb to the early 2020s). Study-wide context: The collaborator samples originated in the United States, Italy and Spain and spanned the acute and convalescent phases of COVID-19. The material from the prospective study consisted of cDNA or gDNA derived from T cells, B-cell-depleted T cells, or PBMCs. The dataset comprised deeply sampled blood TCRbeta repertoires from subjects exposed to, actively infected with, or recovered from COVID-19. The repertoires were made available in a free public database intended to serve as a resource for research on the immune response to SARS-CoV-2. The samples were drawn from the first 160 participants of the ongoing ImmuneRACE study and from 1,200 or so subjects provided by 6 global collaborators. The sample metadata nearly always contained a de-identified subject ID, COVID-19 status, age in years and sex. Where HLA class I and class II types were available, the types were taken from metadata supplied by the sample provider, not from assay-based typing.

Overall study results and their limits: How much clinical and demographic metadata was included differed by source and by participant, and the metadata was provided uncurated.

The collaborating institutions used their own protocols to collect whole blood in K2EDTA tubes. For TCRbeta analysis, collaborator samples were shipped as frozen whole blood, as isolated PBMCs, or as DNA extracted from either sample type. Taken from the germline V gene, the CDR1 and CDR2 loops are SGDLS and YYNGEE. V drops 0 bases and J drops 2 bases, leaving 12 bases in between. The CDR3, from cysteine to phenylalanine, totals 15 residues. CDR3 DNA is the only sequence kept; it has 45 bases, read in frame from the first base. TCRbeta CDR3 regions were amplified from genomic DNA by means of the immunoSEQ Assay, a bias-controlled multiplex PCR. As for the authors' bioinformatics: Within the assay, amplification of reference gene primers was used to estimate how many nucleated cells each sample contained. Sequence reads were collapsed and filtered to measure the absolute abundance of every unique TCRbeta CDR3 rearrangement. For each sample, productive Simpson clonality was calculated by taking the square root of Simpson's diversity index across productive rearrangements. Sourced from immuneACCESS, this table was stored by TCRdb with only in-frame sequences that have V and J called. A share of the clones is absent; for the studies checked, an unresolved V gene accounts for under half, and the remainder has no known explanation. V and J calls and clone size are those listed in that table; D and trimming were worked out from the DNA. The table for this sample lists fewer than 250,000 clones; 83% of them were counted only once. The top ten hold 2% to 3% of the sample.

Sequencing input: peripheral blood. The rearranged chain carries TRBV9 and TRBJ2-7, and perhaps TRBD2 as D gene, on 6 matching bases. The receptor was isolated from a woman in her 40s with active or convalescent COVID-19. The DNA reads TGTGCCAGCAGCGTAGATGGTAGCGGAGCCTACGAGCAGTACTTC. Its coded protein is CASSVDGSGAYEQYF.